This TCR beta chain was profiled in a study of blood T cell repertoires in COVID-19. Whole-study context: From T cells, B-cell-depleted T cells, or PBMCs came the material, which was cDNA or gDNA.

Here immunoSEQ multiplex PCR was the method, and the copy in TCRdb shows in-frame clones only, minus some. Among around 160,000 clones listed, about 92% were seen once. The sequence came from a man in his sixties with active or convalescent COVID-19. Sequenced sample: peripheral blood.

The CDR3 here is CASRPSGATPYEQYF. The DNA of the CDR3 is TGTGCCAGCAGACCCTCGGGAGCGACCCCCTACGAGCAGTACTTC. The V gene is TRBV6-5, the J gene TRBJ2-7; tentatively, D is TRBD2 (6 bases). V was pared by 6 bases and J by 2 bases, with 17 bases between. CDR1 and CDR2 (germline): MNHEY, SVGAGI. There are 15 residues in the CDR3.